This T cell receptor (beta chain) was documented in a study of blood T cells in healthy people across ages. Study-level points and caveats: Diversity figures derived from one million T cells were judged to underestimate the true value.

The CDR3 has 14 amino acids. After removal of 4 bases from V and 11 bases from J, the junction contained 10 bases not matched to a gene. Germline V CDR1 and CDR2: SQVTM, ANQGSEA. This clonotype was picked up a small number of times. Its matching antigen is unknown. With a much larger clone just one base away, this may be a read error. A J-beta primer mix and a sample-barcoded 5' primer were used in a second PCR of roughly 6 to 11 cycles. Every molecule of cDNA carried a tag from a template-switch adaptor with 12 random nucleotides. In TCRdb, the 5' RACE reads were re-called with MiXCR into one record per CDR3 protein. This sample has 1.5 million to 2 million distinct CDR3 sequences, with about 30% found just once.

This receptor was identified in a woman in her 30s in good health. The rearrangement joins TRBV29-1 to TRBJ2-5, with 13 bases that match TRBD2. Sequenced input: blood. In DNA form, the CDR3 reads TGCAGCGTTGGGACTAGCGGGAGAGATAATGAGCAGTACTTC. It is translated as CSVGTSGRDNEQYF.